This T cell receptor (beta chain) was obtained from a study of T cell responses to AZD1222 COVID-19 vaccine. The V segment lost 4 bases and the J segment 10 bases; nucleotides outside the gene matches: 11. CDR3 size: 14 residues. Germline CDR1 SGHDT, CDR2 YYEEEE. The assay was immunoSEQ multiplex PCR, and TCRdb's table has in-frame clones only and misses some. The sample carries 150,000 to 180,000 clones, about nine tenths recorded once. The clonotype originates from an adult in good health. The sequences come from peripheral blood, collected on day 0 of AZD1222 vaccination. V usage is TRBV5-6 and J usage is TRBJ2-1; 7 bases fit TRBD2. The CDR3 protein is CASSTAGVWEEQFF. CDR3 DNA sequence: TGTGCCAGCAGCACCGCGGGAGTCTGGGAAGAGCAGTTCTTC.